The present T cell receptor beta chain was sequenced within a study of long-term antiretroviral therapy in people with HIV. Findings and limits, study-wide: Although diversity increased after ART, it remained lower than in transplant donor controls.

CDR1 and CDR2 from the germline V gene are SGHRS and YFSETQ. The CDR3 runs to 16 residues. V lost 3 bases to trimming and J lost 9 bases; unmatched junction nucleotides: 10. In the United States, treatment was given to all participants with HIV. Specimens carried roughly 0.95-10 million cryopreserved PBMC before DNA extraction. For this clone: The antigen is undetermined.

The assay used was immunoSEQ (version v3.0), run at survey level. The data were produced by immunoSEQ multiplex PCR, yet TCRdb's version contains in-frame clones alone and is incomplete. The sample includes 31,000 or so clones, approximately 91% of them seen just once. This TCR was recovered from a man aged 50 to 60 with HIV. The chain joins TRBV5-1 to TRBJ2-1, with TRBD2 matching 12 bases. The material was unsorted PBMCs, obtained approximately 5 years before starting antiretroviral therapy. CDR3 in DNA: TGCGCCAGCAGCTGGGAGACTAGCGGGGGTCGGGGTGAGCAGTTCTTC. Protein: CASSWETSGGRGEQFF. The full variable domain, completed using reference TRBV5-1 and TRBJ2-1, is KAGVTQTPRYLIKTRGQQVTLSCSPISGHRSVSWYQQTPGQGLQFLFEYFSETQRNKGNFPGRFSGRQFSNSRSEMNVSTLELGDSALYLCASSWETSGGRGEQFFGPGTRLTVL.